This TCR beta chain was captured in a study of T-cell memory formation after mild COVID-19 (dated by TCRdb to the early 2020s). For context, the study as a whole: Most TCR sequence clusters were specific to one of the two donors. The cohort was made up of two young adult volunteers, one female and one male, who were previously healthy. In a couple of donors, T-cell clones that expanded and contracted after mild COVID-19 were tracked by sequencing TCRalpha and TCRbeta repertoires over time.

PBMCs were isolated by Ficoll-Paque density gradient centrifugation. Paper-wide results and their limitations: Contracting CD4+ clones appeared mostly in the CM and EM memory subsets, whereas CD8+ clones were enriched in EMRA. Whether the second-wave clones peaking on day 37 were SARS-CoV-2 specific was not confirmed. Only a couple of mild cases were covered by the study, and larger cohorts that include severe cases with pre-infection samples were considered necessary. Some responding clones were detected in pre-infection memory, which suggested that pre-existing cross-reactive memory T cells had joined the SARS-CoV-2 response. Balanced CD4/CD8 phenotypes were observed for clones contracting from day 15 to 85, whereas a bias towards CD4+ was observed for a second wave of clones expanding from day 15 to 37.

The CDR3 contains 15 residues, cysteine and phenylalanine counted. CDR3 DNA only is kept here, 45 bases in frame from base 1. The germline V gene (reference sequence) provides CDR1 SEHNR and CDR2 FQNEAQ. Relative to germline, V is 5 bases shorter and J is 3 bases shorter, with 16 bases between their ends. Regarding this clonotype: No antigen is known for it. Base qualities were left out, and no much larger clone turns up one base away.

Data came from an Illumina NovaSeq 6000. TCRalpha and TCRbeta cDNA libraries were constructed by 5'RACE with constant-segment primers, with sample barcodes and unique molecular identifiers being introduced. Trizol reagent was used to extract RNA from every sample. Amplification of the libraries took two PCR steps, and the second step added a second sample barcode plus Illumina TruSeq adapters. Sequencing of libraries was performed on an Illumina NovaSeq with 2 x 150 bp paired-end reads. As for the original processing: Demultiplexing of reads and collapsing into UMI-guided consensus sequences were performed with migec v1.2.7. Using mixcr v2.1.11, UMI consensuses were aligned to TRA and TRB V and J templates and then assembled into clonotypes. A clonotype was counted as expanded or contracted only if both edgeR and NoisET called the change significant, with noise models trained on biological replicates. For edgeR calls, the thresholds were a false discovery rate-adjusted p below 0.01 and a log2 fold-change of 1. As an exploratory analysis of dynamics, max-normalized trajectories of the 1000 most abundant clonotypes were examined with PCA combined with hierarchical clustering. The CD4 or CD8 phenotype of responding clones was assigned using the separately sequenced CD4+ and CD8+ repertoires. TCRdb handled the public reads itself, with Q25 trimming in fastp and clone calling in MiXCR, and kept productive beta chains. Rows matching on CDR3 protein sequence are summarized as one entry with the most common DNA and genes. TCRdb, rather than the study authors, made the V and J calls. In all, the sample holds some 490,000 distinct CDR3 sequences, and 15% to 20% of those were seen once. Over 9% of the sample lies in the top ten.

This TCR derives from an adult woman who had mild COVID-19 (a few samples of this study predate the infection). The sample titles of this study are shuffled in the database, so cell type and time point are left out; the donor was told from shared clones. The sample comprised PBMCs or a T cell subset sorted from them (not recorded which). The chain links TRBV7-9 with TRBJ1-2; the D segment could be TRBD1, given 5 matching bases. The nucleotide sequence reads TGTGCCAGCAGCATCCTCAGGGATGTGGACTATGGCTACACCTTC. Its coded protein is CASSILRDVDYGYTF.